This TCR beta chain was profiled in a study of OX40 agonist ivuxolimab in advanced cancers. Across the study: Three patients, one with hepatocellular carcinoma and two with cutaneous melanoma, responded partially. Study conclusions and caveats: Relatively little clonal expansion, among the lowest observed, appeared in partial responders at 0.1-3.0 mg/kg.

Only in-frame clones appear in the TCRdb table, and some are missing; sequencing was by immunoSEQ multiplex PCR. The sample shows around 15,000 clones, over 90% of them seen only once. Concerning this clone itself: Antigen unknown.

Germline CDR1 WSHSY, CDR2 SAAADI. J gave up 4 bases and V 10 bases, and 5 bases lay outside the gene matches. The CDR3 extends over 14 amino acids. The origin of this receptor is an adult with an advanced solid tumor such as melanoma, head and neck, liver or kidney cancer. Material: CD4+ or CD8+ T cells sorted from blood, obtained in a trial of the OX40 agonist ivuxolimab. The chain is built from TRBV10-2 and TRBJ2-1; TRBD2 matches at 12 bases. The CDR3 here is CATSTSGGYNEQFF. The CDR3 region has the DNA TGCGCCACCTCGACTAGCGGGGGATACAATGAGCAGTTCTTC.